This T cell receptor beta chain stems from a study of post-analysis software for immune sequencing data. Across the whole study: Patients had relapsing-remitting, secondary progressive or progressive-relapsing multiple sclerosis; some lacked subtype.

Details on this clonotype: Its antigen is not identified.

Notes on the study in general: Controls had significantly higher normalized Chao1 diversity than multiple sclerosis patients.

The library was made from cDNA and included unique molecular identifiers. cDNA molecules numbering about half a million came from approximately 0.91 to 9.4 million T cells. TCRdb reprocessed the PCR reads with MiXCR, giving one entry per CDR3 protein. The sample has hundreds of thousands of distinct CDR3 sequences, approximately 50% seen once. This receptor was taken from a girl aged 5-17 years with multiple sclerosis. Sequenced sample: blood.

The CDR3 loop reads CASSRAGLLGEQYF. CDR3 DNA sequence: TGTGCCAGCAGCCGGGCTGGACTCCTCGGCGAGCAGTACTTC. The chain employs TRBV14 and TRBJ2-7; a possible D gene is TRBD2 (5 bases). CDR3 length: 14 residues. Trimming took 4 bases from V and 6 from J, leaving 16 bases between them. Per the germline V gene, CDR1 is SGHDN and CDR2 is FVKESK.